The clone carrying this T cell receptor (beta chain) was observed a handful of times. Its antigen is still unknown. V lost 7 bases to trimming and J lost 0 bases, with 9 bases between them. This CDR3 contains 13 residues. CDR1 is MNHEY and CDR2 is SVGEGT in the germline V gene. TCRdb recomputed calls from the reads with MiXCR, one row per CDR3 protein. Of approximately 990,000 distinct CDR3 sequences listed, 31% are singletons. The entry originates in a study of T cell repertoires in cytomegalovirus infection. Specimen: cultured CD8+ T cells from PBMCs, collected from culture after CMV antigen stimulation. This receptor was obtained from a human donor in good health (CMV status not recorded). Some clones in this sample may be carry-over from other donors' samples. V and J are TRBV6-2 or TRBV6-3 and TRBJ1-1; a possible D gene is TRBD1 (6 bases). The CDR3 DNA sequence: TGTGCCAGCAAGTGGACAGTGAACACTGAAGCTTTCTTT. Its translation is CASKWTVNTEAFF.